This passage covers 3 T cell receptor beta chains from one sample sequenced in a study of PD-1 blockade in classical Hodgkin lymphoma. Generated by immunoSEQ multiplex PCR, the TCRdb table keeps only in-frame clones and is missing some. The repertoire consists of 60,000 or so clones, with 90% occurring once and the leading ten covering 9.7%. All trial patients relapsed after autologous stem cell transplantation. This specimen was peripheral blood mononuclear cells (PBMCs), taken at baseline. The receptor set was obtained from a human donor with classical Hodgkin lymphoma.

V is TRBV28 and J is TRBJ2-3; 7 bases line up with TRBD1. The trim removed 6 bases at V and 5 bases at J, leaving 17 bases unmatched. The CDR3 totals 17 residues. Germline CDR1 MDHEN, CDR2 SYDVKM. CDR3 DNA: TGTGCCAGCAGGTCTTCAACATGGGACAGTACAAAAGATACGCAGTATTTT. It encodes CASRSSTWDSTKDTQYF.

The V gene is TRBV27, the J gene TRBJ2-2; TRBD2 matches at 10 bases. This CDR3 contains 18 residues. The trim removed 1 base at V and 6 bases at J, leaving 11 bases unmatched. CDR1 is MNHEY, CDR2 SMNVEV, per germline (reference sequence). CDR3 residues: CASSLYGASGSGAGELFF. CDR3 nucleotides: TGTGCCAGCAGTTTATACGGGGCTAGCGGGAGCGGTGCCGGGGAGCTGTTTTTT.

The gene calls are TRBV19 and TRBJ2-2, with D perhaps matching TRBD1 (6 bases). Germline V gene data show CDR1 as LNHDA and CDR2 as SQIVND (reference sequence). CDR3 size: 15 residues. V dropped 10 bases and J dropped 4 bases, with 19 bases sitting between them. CDR3 amino acids: CATRTVSFSTGELFF. CDR3 sequence (DNA): TGTGCCACCAGGACAGTGTCGTTTAGCACCGGGGAGCTGTTTTTT.